The sequence of this T cell receptor beta chain was determined in a study of T cells in Graves' hyperthyroidism and ophthalmopathy. Amplification yielded TCR beta CDR3 regions, with RNA transcripts as the source. The study used the HTBI primer set for a first-round RT-PCR of the TCR CDR3. TCRdb re-called the multiplex PCR reads with MiXCR, one entry per CDR3 protein. The table includes roughly 250,000 distinct CDR3 sequences, about a sixth detected once. In making diagnoses, clinical symptoms, serum thyroxine and TRAb, thyroid ultrasound and orbital computed tomography were all used. This clonotype was seen many times. V shed 3 bases and J 5 bases; nucleotides not matched to a gene: 8. The germline V gene has CDR1 DFQATT and CDR2 SNEGSKA (reference sequence). The CDR3 is 14 amino acids.

The chain combines TRBV20-1 with TRBJ1-1; TRBD1 matches 8 bases. Sequenced: blood. The clonotype was recovered from a woman younger than 35 with Graves' ophthalmopathy. CDR3 loop: CSASIQGAKTEAFF. The CDR3 DNA reads as TGCAGTGCTAGCATTCAGGGGGCCAAGACTGAAGCTTTCTTT.